The clone carrying this TCR beta chain came up many times. This entry belongs to a study of T cells in Graves' hyperthyroidism and ophthalmopathy. The wider study: Any treatment followed the collection of peripheral blood at initial diagnosis.

Regions amplified from RNA transcripts were the TCR beta CDR3 regions. A first-round RT-PCR of the TCR CDR3 used the HTBI primer set. Each CDR3 protein gets one entry after TCRdb re-called the multiplex PCR reads with MiXCR. The sample records around 340,000 distinct CDR3 sequences, about 21% being singletons. The junction had 4 bases not matched to a gene; V was cut back by 4 bases and J by 1 base. From germline, CDR1 is MNHEY and CDR2 SMNVEV (reference sequence). The CDR3 is 15 residues long. The source material was blood. The chain carries TRBV27 and TRBJ1-1; 9 nucleotides agree with TRBD1. The TCR comes from a woman aged 45-65 years with Graves' hyperthyroidism. CDR3 DNA sequence: TGTGCCAGCAGTTACTACAGGGGGCAGAACACTGAAGCTTTCTTT. Translating it yields CASSYYRGQNTEAFF.